The clone carrying this T cell receptor beta chain was observed a few times. The antigen is undetermined. This entry comes from a study of T-cell memory formation after mild COVID-19. General study findings and limits: The main location of contracting CD4+ clones was CM and EM, and that of contracting CD8+ clones was EMRA. Confirmation of SARS-CoV-2 specificity was lacking for second-wave clones peaking day 37.

Employing constant-segment primers, 5'RACE generated TCR alpha and TCR beta cDNA libraries bearing sample barcodes and UMIs. TCRdb recomputed calls from the 5' RACE reads with MiXCR, one row per CDR3 protein. Altogether 400,000 to 500,000 distinct CDR3 sequences are present, over 15% being singletons, with the ten largest covering 7.5% to 9.5%. This receptor was taken from an adult woman who had mild COVID-19 (a few samples of this study predate the infection). Cell type and time point are not known. Sequenced material: PBMCs or a T cell subset sorted from them (not recorded which).

The CDR3 sequence: CASSQPEGTGELFF. CDR3 in DNA: TGCGCCAGCAGCCAGCCTGAAGGTACCGGGGAGCTGTTTTTT. This rearrangement joins TRBV4-3 to TRBJ2-2; D call uncertain. The V end lost 3 bases, the J end lost 5 bases, and 10 bases lay between the germline ends. The length of the CDR3 is 14 residues. Germline values: CDR1 LGHNA, CDR2 YSLEER.